One sample yielded the 15 T cell receptor beta chains listed below, sequenced in a study of T-cell memory formation after mild COVID-19. TCRdb re-called the 5' RACE reads through MiXCR, storing one row per CDR3 protein. Of tens of thousands of distinct CDR3 sequences listed, over 6.5% are singletons. Sequencing was carried out using PBMCs or a T cell subset sorted from them (not recorded which). The receptors come from a man younger than 30 who had mild COVID-19 (a few samples of this study predate the infection). Cell type and time point are not known.

This clonotype was seen more than once but under ten times. The chain combines TRBV11-2 with TRBJ1-4, with D unclear. Germline-derived CDR1 and CDR2 are SGHAT and FQNNGV. V dropped 0 bases and J dropped 8 bases, with 10 bases sitting between them. This CDR3 comprises 14 residues. As DNA, the CDR3 is TGTGCCAGCAGCTTAGACATCCTGGGAGAAAAACTGTTTTTT. Protein: CASSLDILGEKLFF.

This CDR3 is CSVRRDGSRFTGELFF. CDR3 coding DNA: TGCAGCGTGCGCCGGGACGGATCCCGATTCACCGGGGAGCTGTTTTTT. The chain joins TRBV29-1 to TRBJ2-2, with D tentatively TRBD1 or TRBD2 (5 bases each). From germline, CDR1 is SQVTM and CDR2 ANQGSEA. Between the trimmed V and J ends, which lost 6 bases and 4 bases, there was a span of 21 bases. This CDR3 contains 16 residues.

For the CDR3, the DNA is TGCGCCAGCAGCCAAGGAGCGGGGGGGGTACAAGAGACCCAGTACTTC. This codes for CASSQGAGGVQETQYF. The rearrangement uses TRBV4-3 and TRBJ2-5; 10 bases line up with TRBD2. The V segment lost 1 base and the J segment 2 bases; nucleotides outside the gene matches: 4. CDR3 length: 16 residues. Germline CDR1 is LGHNA and CDR2 is YSLEER.

This clonotype came up a few times. The chain uses TRBV5-1 and TRBJ1-6; 7 bases are shared with TRBD1. V lost 4 bases, J lost 4 bases, and 8 bases stayed unmatched. The CDR3 spans 16 residues. CDR1 SGHRS and CDR2 YFSETQ come from the germline V gene. The CDR3 DNA reads as TGCGCCAGCAGCCCGGGAGGACAGGAATATAATTCACCCCTCCACTTT. Amino acids: CASSPGGQEYNSPLHF.

This clonotype has just a few counts. The chain has TRBV7-8 and TRBJ2-3, with a possible D match to TRBD2 (5 bases). V shed 3 bases and J shed 0 bases, with 13 bases lying between them. CDR3 length: 16 amino acids. The germline V gene encodes CDR1 SGHVS and CDR2 FQNEAQ. For the CDR3, the DNA is TGTGCCAGCAGCTTGAGGAGGCTCCTAAGCACAGATACGCAGTATTTT. Its translation: CASSLRRLLSTDTQYF. Based on the CDR3 plus reference TRBV7-8 and TRBJ2-3, the full variable domain is GAGVSQSPRYKVAKRGQDVALRCDPISGHVSLFWYQQALGQGPEFLTYFQNEAQLDKSGLPSDRFFAERPEGSVSTLKIQRTQQEDSAVYLCASSLRRLLSTDTQYFGPGTRLTVL.

The table lists this clonotype with a few counts. The gene calls are TRBV18 and TRBJ2-7; no definite D call. Germline V gene lookup returns CDR1 KGHSH and CDR2 LQKENI. Deletions cut 3 bases from V and 2 bases from J, with 11 bases between. This CDR3 has 14 amino acids. In DNA form, the CDR3 reads TGTGCCAGCTCACCTCCGGGTAGGCCCTACGAGCAGTACGTC. The encoded protein is CASSPPGRPYEQYV.

In this sample, this clonotype turned up a few times. The V gene is TRBV12-3 or TRBV12-4, the J gene TRBJ1-2, with D perhaps TRBD1 (6 bases). V lost 3 bases and J lost 7, with 12 bases in between. This CDR3 has 13 amino acids. The CDR3: CASSFVAGVGYTF. DNA for the CDR3: TGTGCCAGCAGTTTCGTCGCAGGGGTTGGCTACACCTTC.

In its sample, this clonotype was seen a few times. V gene TRBV12-3 or TRBV12-4 combines with J gene TRBJ2-1, with 8 bases lining up with TRBD2. V shed 5 bases, J shed 12 bases, and the junction held 9 bases outside the gene matches. The length of the CDR3 is 13 residues. Written as DNA, the CDR3 is TGTGCCAGCAGTAGGGGGAGGGGGACTAGGCAGTTCTTC. Its translation is CASSRGRGTRQFF.

The chain recombines TRBV20-1 with TRBJ1-2; the D is unclear. Germline CDR1 DFQATT, CDR2 SNEGSKA (reference sequence). The CDR3 runs 13 residues. V was pared by 6 bases and J by 8 bases, with 19 bases between. The CDR3, as DNA: TGCAGTGCCGCCAACTCTCTGAACGGGGGCTACACCTTC. Its protein product is CSAANSLNGGYTF.

The chain recombines TRBV12-3 or TRBV12-4 with TRBJ1-5; 10 bases are shared with TRBD1. This CDR3 is 14 amino acids long. The V and J ends lost 6 bases and 7 bases, in that order; junction bases with no gene match: 6. The CDR3 loop reads CASSRDRGGQPQHF. The CDR3, as DNA: TGTGCCAGCAGCCGGGACAGGGGTGGACAGCCCCAGCATTTT.

This clonotype appeared many times. The rearrangement links TRBV6-2 or TRBV6-3 to TRBJ2-5, with D perhaps TRBD2 (6 bases). The V and J ends lost 0 bases and 2 bases respectively, with 13 bases between them. CDR1 and CDR2 from the germline V gene are MNHEY and SVGEGT. The CDR3 is 16 residues long. CDR3 in amino acids: CASSYSGRLGQETQYF. DNA of the CDR3: TGTGCCAGCAGTTACTCGGGACGACTAGGACAAGAGACCCAGTACTTC.

This clonotype was detected ten times or more. This chain joins TRBV7-8 and TRBJ1-2; TRBD1 is a possible D gene (5 bases). The V gene lost 1 base and the J gene lost 8 bases, with 14 bases spanning the gap. The V gene's germline CDR1 is SGHVS and CDR2 FQNEAQ. This CDR3 comprises 14 residues. CDR3 coding DNA: TGTGCCAGCAGCTTAGAGGGCAGGGCCAAGGGCTACACCTTC. Protein sequence: CASSLEGRAKGYTF.

This clonotype appeared a few times. J is TRBJ2-1 and V is TRBV12-5; D might be TRBD1 (8 bases). In germline, CDR1 is LGHNT, CDR2 FRNRAP. The CDR3 has 13 amino acids. V was trimmed by 6 bases and J by 6 bases, leaving 12 bases between them. CDR3 nucleotides: TGTGCTAGTGGACAGGGGGAGGGCAATGAGCAGTTCTTC. Amino acids: CASGQGEGNEQFF.

This clonotype was found many times. The V gene is TRBV7-9, the J gene TRBJ1-1; 7 bases fit TRBD1. The V gene's germline CDR1 is SEHNR and CDR2 FQNEAQ (reference sequence). The CDR3 contains 14 residues. The trim removed 3 bases at V and 4 bases at J, leaving 5 bases unmatched. CDR3 DNA: TGTGCCAGCAGCTTGGACAGGTGGTCCACTGAAGCTTTCTTT. Its protein is CASSLDRWSTEAFF.

V and J are TRBV6-5 and TRBJ1-6, with a tentative D call TRBD1 (5 bases). Between the trimmed V and J ends, which lost 6 bases and 5 bases, there was a span of 11 bases. In germline, CDR1 is MNHEY, CDR2 SVGAGI. The CDR3 has 14 residues. The DNA for the CDR3 is TGTGCCAGCAGACCGGGACGGGATAATTCACCCCTCCACTTT. It encodes CASRPGRDNSPLHF.